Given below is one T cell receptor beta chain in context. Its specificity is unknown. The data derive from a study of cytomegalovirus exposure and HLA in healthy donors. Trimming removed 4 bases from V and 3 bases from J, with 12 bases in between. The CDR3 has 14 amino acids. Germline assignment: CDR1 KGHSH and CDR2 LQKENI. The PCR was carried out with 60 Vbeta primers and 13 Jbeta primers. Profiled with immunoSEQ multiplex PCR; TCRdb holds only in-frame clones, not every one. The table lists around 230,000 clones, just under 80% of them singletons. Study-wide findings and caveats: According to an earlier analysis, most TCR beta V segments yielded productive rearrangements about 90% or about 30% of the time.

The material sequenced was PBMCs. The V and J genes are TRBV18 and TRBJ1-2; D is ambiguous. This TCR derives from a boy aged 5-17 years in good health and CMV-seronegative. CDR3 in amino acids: CASSLGRPYYGYTF. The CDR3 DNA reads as TGTGCCAGCTCACTGGGCAGGCCCTACTATGGCTACACCTTC.